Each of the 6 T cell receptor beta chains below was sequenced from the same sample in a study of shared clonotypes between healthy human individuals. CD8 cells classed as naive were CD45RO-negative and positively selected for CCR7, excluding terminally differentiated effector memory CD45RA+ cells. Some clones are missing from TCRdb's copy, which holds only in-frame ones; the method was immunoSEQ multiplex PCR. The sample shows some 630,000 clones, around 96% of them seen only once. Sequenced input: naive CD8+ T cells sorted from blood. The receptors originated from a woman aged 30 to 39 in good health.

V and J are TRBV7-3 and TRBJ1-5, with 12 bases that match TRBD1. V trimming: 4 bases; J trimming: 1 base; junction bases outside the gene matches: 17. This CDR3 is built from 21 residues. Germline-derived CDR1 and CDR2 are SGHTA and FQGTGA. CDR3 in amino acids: CASSSPRGGQGASGSNQPQHF. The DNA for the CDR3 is TGTGCCAGCAGCTCCCCCCGCGGGGGACAGGGGGCTTCAGGCAGCAATCAGCCCCAGCATTTT.

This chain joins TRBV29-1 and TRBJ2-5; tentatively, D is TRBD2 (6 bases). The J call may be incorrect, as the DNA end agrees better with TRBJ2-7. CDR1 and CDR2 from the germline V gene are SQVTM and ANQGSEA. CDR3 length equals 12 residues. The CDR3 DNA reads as TGCAGCGTTGGAGGAGGGGTCGGCGAGCAGTACTTC. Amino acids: CSVGGGVGEQYF.

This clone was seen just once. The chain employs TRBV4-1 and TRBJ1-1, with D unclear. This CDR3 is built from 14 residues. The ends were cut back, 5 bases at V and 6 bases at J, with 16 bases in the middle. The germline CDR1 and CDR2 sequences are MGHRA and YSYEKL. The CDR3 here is CASSVRGSISEAFF. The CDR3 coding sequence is TGCGCCAGCAGCGTCCGGGGATCAATCTCTGAAGCTTTCTTT.

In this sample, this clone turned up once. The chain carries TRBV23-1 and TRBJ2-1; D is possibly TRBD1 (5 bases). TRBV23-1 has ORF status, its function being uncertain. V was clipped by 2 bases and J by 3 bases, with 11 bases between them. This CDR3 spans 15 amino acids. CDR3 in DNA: TGCGCCAGCAGTCAAAAGGACATAATCTACAATGAGCAGTTCTTC. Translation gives CASSQKDIIYNEQFF.

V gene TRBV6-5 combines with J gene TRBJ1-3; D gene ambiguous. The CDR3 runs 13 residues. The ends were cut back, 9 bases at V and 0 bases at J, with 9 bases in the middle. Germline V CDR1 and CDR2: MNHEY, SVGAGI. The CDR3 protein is CASRGISGNTIYF. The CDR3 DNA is TGTGCCAGTCGAGGGATCTCTGGAAACACCATATATTTT.

In DNA, the CDR3 is TGTGCCAGCAGTCCAAAGGACAGGGTCTACGAGCAGTACTTC. It specifies CASSPKDRVYEQYF. The chain has TRBV2 and TRBJ2-7, with TRBD1 matching 8 bases. Trimming cost V 5 bases and J 3 bases; bases outside gene matches: 6. The CDR3 consists of 14 residues. Germline CDR1 and CDR2: SNHLY and FYNNEI.